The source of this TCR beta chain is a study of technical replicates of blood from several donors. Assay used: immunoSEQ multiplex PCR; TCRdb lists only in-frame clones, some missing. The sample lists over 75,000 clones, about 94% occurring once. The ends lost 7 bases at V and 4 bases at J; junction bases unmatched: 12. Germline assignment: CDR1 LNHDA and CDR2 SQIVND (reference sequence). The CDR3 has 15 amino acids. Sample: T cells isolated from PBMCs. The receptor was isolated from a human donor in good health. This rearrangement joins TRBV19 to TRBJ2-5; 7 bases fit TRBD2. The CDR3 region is CASTLGSGFAETQYF. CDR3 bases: TGTGCCAGTACCCTGGGTAGCGGGTTTGCAGAGACCCAGTACTTC.